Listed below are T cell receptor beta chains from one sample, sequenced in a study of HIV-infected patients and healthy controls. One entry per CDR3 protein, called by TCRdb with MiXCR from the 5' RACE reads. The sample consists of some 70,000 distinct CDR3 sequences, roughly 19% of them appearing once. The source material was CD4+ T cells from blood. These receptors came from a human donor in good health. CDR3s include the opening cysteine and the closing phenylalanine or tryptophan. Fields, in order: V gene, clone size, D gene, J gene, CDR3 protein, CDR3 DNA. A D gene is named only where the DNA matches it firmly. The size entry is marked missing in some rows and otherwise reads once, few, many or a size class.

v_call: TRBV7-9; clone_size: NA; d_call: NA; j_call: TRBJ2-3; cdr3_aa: CASSQTLLSTDTQYF; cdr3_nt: TGTGCCAGCAGCCAGACGTTACTAAGCACAGATACGCAGTATTTT
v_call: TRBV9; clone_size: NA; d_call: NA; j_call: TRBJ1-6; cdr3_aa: CASSATGSSYNSPLHF; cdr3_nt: TGTGCCAGCAGCGCAACAGGGAGCTCCTATAATTCACCCCTCCACTTT
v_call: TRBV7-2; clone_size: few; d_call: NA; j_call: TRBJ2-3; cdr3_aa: CASSLVSDSTDTQYF; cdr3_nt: TGTGCCAGCAGCTTAGTCTCAGACAGCACAGATACGCAGTATTTT
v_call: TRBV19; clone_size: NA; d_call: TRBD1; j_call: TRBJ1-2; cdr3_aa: CASSPGQVFYGYTF; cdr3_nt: TGTGCCAGTAGTCCCGGACAGGTTTTTTATGGCTACACCTTC
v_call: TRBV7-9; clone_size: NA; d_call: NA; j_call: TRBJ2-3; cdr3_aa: CASSLAPDRPTDTQYF; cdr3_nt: TGTGCCAGCAGCTTAGCTCCAGACCGCCCGACAGATACGCAGTATTTT
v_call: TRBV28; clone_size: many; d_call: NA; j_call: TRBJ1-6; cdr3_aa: CASSRGGYGSPLHF; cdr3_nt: TGTGCCAGCAGCCGCGGGGGGTATGGCTCACCCCTCCACTTT
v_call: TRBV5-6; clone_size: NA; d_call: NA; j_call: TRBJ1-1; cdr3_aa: CASSLVPTGAEAFF; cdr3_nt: TGTGCCAGCAGCTTGGTCCCGACGGGAGCTGAAGCTTTCTTT
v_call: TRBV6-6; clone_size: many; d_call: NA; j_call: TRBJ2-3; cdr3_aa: CASRGSGTDTQYF; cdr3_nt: TGTGCCTCCCGTGGCTCCGGAACAGATACGCAGTATTTT
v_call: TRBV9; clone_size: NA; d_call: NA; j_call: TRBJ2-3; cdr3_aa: CASSSDHRGTQYF; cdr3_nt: TGTGCCAGCAGCTCAGATCACCGCGGTACGCAGTATTTT
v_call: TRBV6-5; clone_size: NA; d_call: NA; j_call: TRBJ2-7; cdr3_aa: CASSRYRQSEQYF; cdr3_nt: TGTGCCAGCAGCCGATATAGACAGTCTGAGCAGTACTTC
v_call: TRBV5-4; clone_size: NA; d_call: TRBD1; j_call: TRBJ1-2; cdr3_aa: CASAGTGRNYGYTF; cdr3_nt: TGTGCCAGCGCAGGGACAGGGCGGAACTATGGCTACACCTTC
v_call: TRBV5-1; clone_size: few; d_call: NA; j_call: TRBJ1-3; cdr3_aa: CASSLAPRPGNTIYF; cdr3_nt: TGCGCCAGCAGCTTGGCACCTCGGCCTGGAAACACCATATATTTT